Below are 27 T cell receptor beta chains sequenced from a single sample in a study of cytomegalovirus exposure and HLA in healthy donors. Vbeta (60) and Jbeta (13) primers were used in the PCR. Sequencing was performed with immunoSEQ multiplex PCR; in TCRdb, only in-frame clones are kept and a portion is missing. The data show about 140,000 clones, about four fifths seen once. Sequencing was done on a sample of PBMCs. All receptors come from a male donor in good health and CMV-seronegative.

The CDR3 sequence is CAWSVGAGTEQFF. For the CDR3, the DNA is TGTGCCTGGAGTGTGGGAGCGGGAACTGAGCAGTTCTTC. This rearrangement joins TRBV30 to TRBJ2-1, with 7 positions matching TRBD2. Trimming removed 0 bases from V and 9 bases from J; junction bases left unmatched: 5. The CDR3 has 13 residues. The V gene's germline CDR1 is GTSNPN and CDR2 SVGIG (reference sequence).

The CDR3 bases are TGTGCCAGCAGCTTGGCCCGACAGAAATTGAACACTGAAGCTTTCTTT. Translation: CASSLARQKLNTEAFF. This sequence joins TRBV5-8 and TRBJ1-1; the D gene is possibly TRBD1 (5 bases). Per the germline V gene, CDR1 is SGHTS and CDR2 is YDEGEE. The length of the CDR3 is 16 residues. V was cut by 0 bases and J by 0 bases, with 12 bases left in between. Full variable domain (missing parts from reference TRBV5-8 and TRBJ1-1): EAGVTQSPTHLIKTRGQQATLRCSPISGHTSVYWYQQALGLGLQFLLWYDEGEERNRGNFPPRFSGRQFPNYSSELNVNALELEDSALYLCASSLARQKLNTEAFFGQGTRLTVV.

The chain links TRBV4-1 to TRBJ1-6, with D maybe TRBD1 (5 bases). Per the germline V gene, CDR1 is MGHRA and CDR2 is YSYEKL. V dropped 3 bases and J dropped 7 bases, with 16 bases sitting between them. This CDR3 spans 16 amino acids. CDR3 region: CASSQGEAPLNSPLHF. CDR3 coding DNA: TGCGCCAGCAGCCAGGGGGAGGCACCACTCAATTCACCCCTCCACTTT.

The chain has TRBV7-6 and TRBJ2-2; D is unclear. The CDR3 consists of 13 residues. CDR1 and CDR2 (germline): SGHVS, FNYEAQ. Trimming shortened V by 0 bases and J by 5 bases, and 4 bases separated the two germline ends. CDR3 residues: CASSLALTGELFF. The CDR3 DNA reads as TGTGCCAGCAGCTTAGCCCTTACCGGGGAGCTGTTTTTT.

The V call is TRBV5-1, the J call TRBJ2-3, with D possibly TRBD2 on 5 matching bases. CDR1 is SGHRS, CDR2 YFSETQ, per germline. Trimming cost V 0 bases and J 0 bases, with 11 bases left between them. The CDR3 consists of 16 residues. As DNA, the CDR3 is TGCGCCAGCAGCTTGGGGCTAGCCGGTAGCACAGATACGCAGTATTTT. This translates into CASSLGLAGSTDTQYF.

This clone has only one observation. The chain is built from TRBV4-1 and TRBJ1-6; D not certain. The CDR3 has 15 amino acids. V was trimmed by 3 bases and J by 7 bases, leaving 13 bases between them. CDR1 and CDR2 (germline): MGHRA, YSYEKL. CDR3 coding DNA: TGCGCCAGCAGCCAGACGGTGTCAGCGAATTCACCCCTCCACTTT. It translates to CASSQTVSANSPLHF.

This chain joins TRBV5-6 and TRBJ1-1; D not resolved. The CDR3 length is 12 residues. The V gene lost 3 bases and the J gene lost 10 bases, with 13 bases spanning the gap. Germline V gene lookup returns CDR1 SGHDT and CDR2 YYEEEE. The CDR3, as DNA: TGTGCCAGCAGCTCGGAACCGGGAGGAGCTTTCTTT. Its protein product is CASSSEPGGAFF. Complete variable domain (other parts from reference TRBV5-6 and TRBJ1-1): DAGVTQSPTHLIKTRGQQVTLRCSPKSGHDTVSWYQQALGQGPQFIFQYYEEEERQRGNFPDRFSGHQFPNYSSELNVNALLLGDSALYLCASSSEPGGAFFGQGTRLTVV.

The V call is TRBV27, the J call TRBJ2-2; 13 positions agree with TRBD2. V shed 6 bases and J 5 bases; nucleotides not matched to a gene: 18. This CDR3 comprises 20 residues. The germline CDR1 and CDR2 sequences are MNHEY and SMNVEV (reference sequence). The CDR3: CASSRAPGLAGWRLTGELFF. In DNA, the CDR3 is TGTGCCAGCAGCAGAGCCCCGGGACTAGCGGGATGGCGGTTGACCGGGGAGCTGTTTTTT.

This chain uses TRBV6-5 with TRBJ1-2, with a weak D call TRBD1 (6 bases). The germline CDR1 and CDR2 sequences are MNHEY and SVGAGI. The CDR3 covers 12 residues. Trimming pared 8 bases from V and 8 bases from J, leaving 15 bases between. The CDR3 nucleotides read TGTGCCAGCGGCGGGGGACATCTAGGCTACACCTTC. Translation: CASGGGHLGYTF.

V usage is TRBV5-6 and J usage is TRBJ1-1, with D tentatively TRBD1 (5 bases). V dropped 0 bases and J dropped 3 bases, with 9 bases sitting between them. Germline V gives CDR1 SGHDT, CDR2 YYEEEE. The CDR3 has 14 residues. The CDR3 sequence is CASSLGGRYTEAFF. Here the CDR3 DNA reads TGTGCCAGCAGCTTGGGGGGGAGGTACACTGAAGCTTTCTTT.

The J gene is TRBJ1-5, the V gene TRBV7-8; 7 bases fit TRBD1. The trim removed 6 bases at V and 6 bases at J, leaving 5 bases unmatched. There are 13 residues in the CDR3. Per the germline V gene, CDR1 is SGHVS and CDR2 is FQNEAQ. CDR3 amino acids: CASSTGATQPQHF. Here the CDR3 DNA reads TGTGCCAGCAGTACAGGGGCGACTCAGCCCCAGCATTTT.

In this sample, this clone turned up a few times. CDR3 sequence: CASSHFPQHF. In DNA, the CDR3 is TGTGCCAGCAGCCACTTTCCCCAGCATTTT. The V and J genes are TRBV5-8 and TRBJ1-5, with D unclear. Germline V lookup: CDR1 SGHTS, CDR2 YDEGEE. V was cut by 4 bases and J by 10 bases, with 6 bases left in between. The CDR3 consists of 10 residues. Drawing the rest from reference TRBV5-8 and TRBJ1-5, the complete variable domain is EAGVTQSPTHLIKTRGQQATLRCSPISGHTSVYWYQQALGLGLQFLLWYDEGEERNRGNFPPRFSGRQFPNYSSELNVNALELEDSALYLCASSHFPQHFGDGTRLSIL.

V and J are TRBV9 and TRBJ1-1, with D hard to call. The CDR3 is made up of 12 amino acids. CDR1 SGDLS and CDR2 YYNGEE come from the germline V gene. The V gene lost 0 bases and the J gene lost 11 bases, with 11 bases spanning the gap. The CDR3 protein is CASSVAHLPAFF. The CDR3 coding sequence is TGTGCCAGCAGCGTAGCACACCTCCCCGCTTTCTTT.

This CDR3 reads CASSRWGGNTEAFF. DNA of the CDR3: TGTGCCAGTAGTCGTTGGGGGGGAAACACTGAAGCTTTCTTT. The rearrangement joins TRBV19 to TRBJ1-1, with D possibly TRBD1 on 5 matching bases. Germline lookup yields CDR1 LNHDA and CDR2 SQIVND (reference sequence). Trimming pared 5 bases from V and 2 bases from J, leaving 12 bases between. There are 14 residues in the CDR3.

The genes are TRBV5-4 and TRBJ2-5, with D possibly matching TRBD1 (5 bases). The CDR3 spans 13 residues. Germline CDR1 and CDR2: SGHNT and YYREEE (reference sequence). Trimming stripped 5 bases from V and 3 bases from J, with 11 bases between. This CDR3 is CASRKDIEETQYF. In nucleotides, the CDR3 is TGTGCCAGCAGGAAGGACATTGAAGAGACCCAGTACTTC.

The V gene is TRBV6-5, the J gene TRBJ2-5; D gene unclear. Germline lookup yields CDR1 MNHEY and CDR2 SVGAGI. Trimming stripped 5 bases from V and 2 bases from J, with 12 bases between. The CDR3 contains 14 residues. In DNA, the CDR3 is TGTGCCAGCAGTCCCTTGCCGGGTCAAGAGACCCAGTACTTC. It specifies CASSPLPGQETQYF.

The genes are TRBV7-9 and TRBJ1-3, with TRBD1 matching over 9 bases. Germline-derived CDR1 and CDR2 are SEHNR and FQNEAQ (reference sequence). The CDR3 loop spans 16 amino acids. Trimming took 6 bases from V and 4 from J; bases not matched to a gene: 10. The CDR3 DNA reads TGTGCCAGCAGACCTACAGGGGGCGCGTTAGGAAACACCATATATTTT. Translated, it gives CASRPTGGALGNTIYF.

The rearrangement joins TRBV19 to TRBJ1-5, with D maybe TRBD1 (5 bases). CDR3 length equals 14 residues. The germline V and J ends were trimmed by 8 bases and 3 bases, with 14 bases remaining between them. Looked up from germline, CDR1 is LNHDA and CDR2 is SQIVND (reference sequence). The CDR3 protein is CASVVGGVNQPQHF. CDR3 in DNA: TGTGCCAGTGTAGTCGGGGGGGTCAATCAGCCCCAGCATTTT.

V is TRBV11-2 and J is TRBJ2-7; the D gene is possibly TRBD2 (5 bases). V was shortened by 3 bases and J by 0 bases, with 12 bases between the two germline ends. From germline, CDR1 is SGHAT and CDR2 FQNNGV. The CDR3 totals 15 residues. The CDR3 protein is CASSLSGILSYEQYF. In nucleotides, the CDR3 is TGTGCCAGCAGCTTGTCCGGGATCCTCTCCTACGAGCAGTACTTC.

The V and J genes are TRBV4-3 and TRBJ2-2; 7 bases align to TRBD1. This CDR3 has 17 residues. CDR1 is LGHNA, CDR2 YSLEER, per germline. With 4 bases clipped from V and 2 bases from J, the junction kept 10 bases outside the gene matches. The CDR3 loop reads CASSPNPGQINTGELFF. CDR3 bases: TGCGCCAGCAGCCCTAACCCGGGACAGATAAACACCGGGGAGCTGTTTTTT.

The V and J genes are TRBV9 and TRBJ2-1, with 11 positions matching TRBD1. CDR1 SGDLS and CDR2 YYNGEE come from the germline V gene. Trimming at V came to 0 bases and at J to 5 bases, leaving 1 base not matched to a gene. The CDR3 is 15 residues long. CDR3 amino acids: CASSVGTGGNNEQFF. CDR3 bases: TGTGCCAGCAGCGTAGGGACAGGGGGCAACAATGAGCAGTTCTTC.

This sequence joins TRBV6-5 and TRBJ2-7, with 8 bases matching TRBD1. CDR1 MNHEY and CDR2 SVGAGI come from the germline V gene. The J segment lost 6 bases and the V segment lost 3 bases, leaving 10 bases of the junction unmatched. The CDR3 has 15 residues. The CDR3 here is CASSYSGTGGVEQYF. For the CDR3, the DNA is TGTGCCAGCAGTTATTCGGGGACAGGTGGCGTCGAGCAGTACTTC.

The chain is built from TRBV29-1 and TRBJ2-1; TRBD2 might be the D (6 bases). This CDR3 comprises 13 residues. The V end was cut by 4 bases, the J end by 3 bases, with 10 bases between. Germline loops: CDR1 SQVTM, CDR2 ANQGSEA. The CDR3 loop reads CSVVRRDYNEQFF. Written as DNA, the CDR3 is TGCAGCGTTGTGCGGAGGGACTACAATGAGCAGTTCTTC.

The CDR3: CAIYSSGANVLTF. The DNA of the CDR3 is TGTGCCATCTACAGCTCTGGGGCCAACGTCCTGACTTTC. The V and J genes are TRBV2 and TRBJ2-6; D is ambiguous. This CDR3 is built from 13 residues. Germline assignment: CDR1 SNHLY and CDR2 FYNNEI. V gave up 10 bases and J gave up 0 bases, with 7 bases separating them.

The rearrangement links TRBV18 to TRBJ2-7; 9 positions agree with TRBD2. Germline CDR1 reads KGHSH; CDR2 reads LQKENI. V trimming: 2 bases; J trimming: 6 bases; junction bases outside the gene matches: 5. This CDR3 region has 14 residues. The CDR3 sequence: CASSPASGMIEQYF. The CDR3 bases are TGTGCCAGCTCACCAGCTAGCGGGATGATCGAGCAGTACTTC.

The V and J genes are TRBV6-6 and TRBJ2-1; 7 nucleotides match TRBD2. Per the germline V gene, CDR1 is MNHNY and CDR2 is SVGAGI (reference sequence). This CDR3 has 12 residues. V shed 6 bases and J 12 bases; nucleotides not matched to a gene: 8. CDR3 region: CASSPGLGSQFF. The CDR3 nucleotides are TGTGCCAGCAGCCCCGGACTAGGGTCGCAGTTCTTC.

The chain joins TRBV7-2 to TRBJ2-7; the match to TRBD1 covers 11 bases. Germline CDR1 is SGHTA and CDR2 is FQGNSA. The CDR3 spans 15 residues. The junction had 4 bases not matched to a gene; V was cut back by 4 bases and J by 2 bases. This CDR3 reads CASSSGTGGAYEQYF. As DNA, the CDR3 is TGTGCCAGCAGCTCTGGGACAGGGGGTGCCTACGAGCAGTACTTC.